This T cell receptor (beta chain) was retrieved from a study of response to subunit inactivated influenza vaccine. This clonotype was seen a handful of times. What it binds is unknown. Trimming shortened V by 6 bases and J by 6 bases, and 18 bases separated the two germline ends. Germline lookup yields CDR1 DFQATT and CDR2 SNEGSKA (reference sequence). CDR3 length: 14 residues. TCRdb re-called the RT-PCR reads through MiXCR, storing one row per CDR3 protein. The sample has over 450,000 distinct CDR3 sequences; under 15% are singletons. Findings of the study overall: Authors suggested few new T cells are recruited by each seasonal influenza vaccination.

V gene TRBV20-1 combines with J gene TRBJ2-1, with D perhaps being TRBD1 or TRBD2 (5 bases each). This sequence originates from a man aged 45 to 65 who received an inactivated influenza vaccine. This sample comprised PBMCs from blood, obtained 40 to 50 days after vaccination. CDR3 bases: TGCAGTGCCAGACGTGCCCGGGGCATCAATGAGCAGTTCTTC. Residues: CSARRARGINEQFF.